The next 25 T cell receptor beta chains were all read from a single sample in a study of CXCR3-negative and CXCR3-positive naive CD8 T cells (dated by TCRdb to the late 2010s). General study outcomes and caveats: Compared with CXCR3-negative naive cells, CXCR3-positive naive cells had TRB CDR3s with higher hydrophobicity (lower Kidera factor 4), lower energy, and higher strength and volume indices.

Their recognized antigens are unknown. Sequenced on a NextSeq 550. The Human TCR Profiling Kit (MiLaboratory) was used to prepare UMI-labeled 5' RACE TRB cDNA libraries. The reads, reprocessed by TCRdb, yield one row per CDR3 protein sequence and no DNA. This sample's table lists over 95,000 distinct CDR3 sequences. The top ten constitute less than 0.4% of the sample. What was sequenced was naive CXCR3+ CD8+ T cells from blood. This sample's cell subset or site label indicates: CD45RO-CCR7+CD27+CD95- naive CD8+ T cells expressing CXCR3 (TNR3+). The receptors derive from a human donor in good health. Some clones in this sample may be carry-over from other donors' samples.

The V call is TRBV4-1, the J call TRBJ2-7. The CDR3 runs 13 residues. The germline V gene encodes CDR1 MGHRA and CDR2 YSYEKL. The CDR3 reads CASSKSPSYEQYF.

The chain has TRBV29-1 and TRBJ2-7. Germline V gene data show CDR1 as SQVTM and CDR2 as ANQGSEA. The CDR3 runs to 12 residues. CDR3 in amino acids: CSVEGPGDEQYF.

This chain joins TRBV7-9 and TRBJ2-3. Germline-derived CDR1 and CDR2 are SEHNR and FQNEAQ (reference sequence). CDR3 length: 15 residues. The CDR3 is CASSSYAEPTDTQYF.

This chain connects TRBV12-3 or TRBV12-4 to TRBJ2-5. The CDR3 contains 15 residues. CDR3 sequence: CASSSLRGTKETQYF.

V is TRBV7-9 and J is TRBJ1-4. The CDR3 totals 14 residues. In germline, CDR1 is SEHNR, CDR2 FQNEAQ (reference sequence). The CDR3 sequence is CASSYTVSNEKLFF.

The chain recombines TRBV6-2 or TRBV6-3 with TRBJ2-1; TCRdb designates TRBD2, a call that cannot be tested without DNA. This CDR3 has 14 amino acids. From germline, CDR1 is MNHEY and CDR2 SVGEGT. The CDR3 protein is CASTRDSPWNEQFF.

V and J are TRBV5-4 and TRBJ2-2; absent DNA, TCRdb's TRBD1 call cannot be checked. The CDR3 is made up of 14 amino acids. Germline CDR1 is SGHNT and CDR2 is YYREEE (reference sequence). Here the CDR3 reads CASSYRGDTGELFF.

CDR3 in amino acids: CARSEGGDYNEQFF. The V gene is TRBV2, the J gene TRBJ2-1; TCRdb reports TRBD1, a call that lacks DNA to check it against. The CDR3 sequence is 14 residues long. Germline values: CDR1 SNHLY, CDR2 FYNNEI. The full variable domain, with the rest looked up from reference TRBV2 and TRBJ2-1, is EPEVTQTPSHQVTQMGQEVILRCVPISNHLYFYWYRQILGQKVEFLVSFYNNEISEKSEIFDDQFSVERPDGSNFTLKIRSTKLEDSAMYFCARSEGGDYNEQFFGPGTRLTVL.

The chain joins TRBV18 to TRBJ2-5; as DNA is missing, the TRBD2 call by TCRdb cannot be tested. CDR1 is KGHSH, CDR2 LQKENI, per germline. This CDR3 comprises 17 residues. The CDR3 loop reads CASSPGRSRLGGETQYF.

The chain employs TRBV19 and TRBJ1-5; TCRdb names TRBD1, which stays unverified in the absence of DNA. The length of the CDR3 is 19 residues. Looked up from germline, CDR1 is LNHDA and CDR2 is SQIVND (reference sequence). The chain's CDR3 is CASSRPRDRGSYSNQPQHF.

The chain couples TRBV7-6 to TRBJ1-2; TCRdb calls TRBD1, which cannot be checked without DNA. The CDR3 runs to 17 residues. Germline values: CDR1 SGHVS, CDR2 FNYEAQ. CDR3 sequence: CASSTGQGGSANYGYTF.

CDR3 protein: CSAREFRGRFYGYTF. This chain uses TRBV20-1 with TRBJ1-2; the D call from TCRdb, TRBD1, cannot be confirmed without DNA. The CDR3 covers 15 residues. CDR1 is DFQATT and CDR2 is SNEGSKA in the germline V gene (reference sequence).

This chain joins TRBV27 and TRBJ1-1; TCRdb outputs TRBD1, but without DNA this stays unchecked. From germline, CDR1 is MNHEY and CDR2 SMNVEV (reference sequence). The CDR3 totals 15 residues. The CDR3 reads CASSLSGTWNTEAFF.

The gene calls are TRBV28 and TRBJ2-2; checking the TCRdb D call of TRBD1 is not possible without DNA. The V gene's germline CDR1 is MDHEN and CDR2 SYDVKM. This CDR3 is built from 13 residues. The CDR3 spells CALRGLGTGELFF.

The V call is TRBV20-1, the J call TRBJ2-7; TCRdb picks TRBD2, but there is no DNA to check that call. The germline V gene encodes CDR1 DFQATT and CDR2 SNEGSKA (reference sequence). CDR3 length equals 14 residues. CDR3 amino acids: CSARDLSGPYEQYF.

The CDR3 protein is CASSAHGASGANVLTF. V is TRBV7-9 and J is TRBJ2-6; the TCRdb call, TRBD1, lacks DNA for checking. This CDR3 region has 16 residues. Germline CDR1 SEHNR, CDR2 FQNEAQ (reference sequence).

The rearrangement joins TRBV4-1 to TRBJ1-1. The germline CDR1 and CDR2 sequences are MGHRA and YSYEKL. This CDR3 has 13 residues. CDR3 sequence: CASSQGANTEAFF.

The chain couples TRBV5-1 to TRBJ2-1. Germline assignment: CDR1 SGHRS and CDR2 YFSETQ. The CDR3 covers 16 residues. The CDR3 sequence: CASSLDSRSSYNEQFF.

The CDR3 spells CASSPTNAGNTIYF. This chain joins TRBV13 and TRBJ1-3. CDR1 and CDR2 (germline): PRHDT, FYEKMQ (reference sequence). This CDR3 is 14 amino acids long.

The rearrangement links TRBV9 to TRBJ2-2; TCRdb names TRBD1, which stays unverified in the absence of DNA. CDR1 and CDR2 (germline): SGDLS, YYNGEE. This CDR3 has 15 residues. CDR3 in amino acids: CASSVVSAPSGELFF.

V is TRBV15 and J is TRBJ2-1; lacking DNA, the TRBD1 call made by TCRdb goes unchecked. The V gene's germline CDR1 is LNHNV and CDR2 YYDKDF (reference sequence). CDR3 length equals 14 residues. CDR3: CAAGRETPNNEQFF.

J is TRBJ2-7 and V is TRBV7-9; TCRdb names TRBD1, which stays unverified in the absence of DNA. The CDR3 is 13 residues long. Germline CDR1 is SEHNR and CDR2 is FQNEAQ (reference sequence). This chain's CDR3 is CASGETANYEQYF.

The V gene is TRBV7-9, the J gene TRBJ1-1; TCRdb designates TRBD1, a call that cannot be tested without DNA. The CDR3 totals 16 residues. Germline lookup yields CDR1 SEHNR and CDR2 FQNEAQ (reference sequence). CDR3 residues: CASSLGLGTGSGTAFF.

The CDR3 loop reads CAISVLAGHQETQYF. The chain employs TRBV10-3 and TRBJ2-5; the D call of TRBD2 rests on TCRdb alone, since no DNA is present to check it. This CDR3 contains 15 residues. CDR1 and CDR2 from the germline V gene are ENHRY and SYGVKD.

This chain joins TRBV4-1 and TRBJ2-1. Germline V lookup: CDR1 MGHRA, CDR2 YSYEKL. This CDR3 contains 15 residues. The CDR3 region is CASSQGLTVYNEQFF.